These T cell receptor beta chains were read from a single sample in a study of cytomegalovirus exposure and HLA in healthy donors. The repertoire was sequenced with immunoSEQ multiplex PCR; TCRdb's copy has only in-frame clones and lacks some. The sample gives some 130,000 clones, 84% of which show up once; 1.4% to 1.5% is in the top ten. Sequences were obtained from PBMCs. Receptors originate from a woman in her 30s in good health and CMV-seronegative. Both conserved end residues are part of each CDR3.

TRBV27,TRBJ1-1,CASSSRQMNTEAFF
TRBV7-2,TRBJ2-1,CASSLLTGGEQFF
TRBV6-1,TRBJ2-7,CASNPTGGWGEQYF
TRBV10-2,TRBJ2-7,CASSEHRWSYEQYF
TRBV19,TRBJ2-4,CASSIGGSPGNIQYF
TRBV4-3,TRBJ1-2,CASGLKQGKPNYGYTF
TRBV9,TRBJ2-1,CASSAGQAYNEQFF
TRBV27,TRBJ1-4,CASGGTGKRSHNEKLFF
TRBV7-2,TRBJ1-6,CASSEGARVPLHF
TRBV27,TRBJ2-1,CASSLTGDSYNEQFF
TRBV5-8,TRBJ1-5,CASSFRVGVGNQPQHF
TRBV7-9,TRBJ2-3,CAGGGPDTQYF
TRBV6-5,TRBJ1-6,CASSVGTGASPLHF
TRBV10-3,TRBJ2-7,CAISVDRYEQYF
TRBV5-1,TRBJ2-7,CASSSIWTNYEQYF
TRBV7-9,TRBJ2-1,CASSLGGPSSYNEQFF
TRBV28,TRBJ1-2,CASSRQGASYGYTF
TRBV5-1,TRBJ1-4,CASSLGQGNEKLFF
TRBV9,TRBJ1-3,CASSKQGTGNTIYF
TRBV5-1,TRBJ2-7,CASRDSGGAINEQYF
TRBV11-2,TRBJ2-1,CASSIGGHEQFF
TRBV2,TRBJ2-1,CASSEFTGPRDNEQFF
TRBV29-1,TRBJ1-1,CSVTDSLNTEAFF
TRBV5-1,TRBJ2-7,CASSLSPGGYEQYF
TRBV29-1,TRBJ2-3,CSVRPGDTQYF
TRBV5-4,TRBJ2-2,CASSPGTSGGTGELFF
TRBV2,TRBJ1-5,CASSEDGRAWESQHF
TRBV7-8,TRBJ1-2,CASSPGQTYGYTF
TRBV15,TRBJ2-3,CATSPGLSTDTQYF
TRBV4-2,TRBJ1-2,CASTLEVGGEDGYTF
TRBV10-3,TRBJ2-3,CAIRGGVGTDTQYF
TRBV6-5,TRBJ1-2,CASSYRQDYGYTF
TRBV4-1,TRBJ2-2,CASSPMTKNTGELFF
TRBV5-1,TRBJ2-3,CASSPTSGGAVATQYF
TRBV10-3,TRBJ1-2,CAIKNSGHTNNYGYTF
TRBV5-1,TRBJ1-1,CASSLRTLNTEAFF
TRBV9,TRBJ1-2,CASNEGGLGGYTF
TRBV28,TRBJ1-4,CASSSGQGNEKLFF
TRBV7-9,TRBJ2-3,CASSLYGGGQGSEDTQYF
TRBV19,TRBJ1-3,CASSMDTGTGLVGNTIYF
TRBV2,TRBJ1-4,CATRGDSEKLFF
TRBV18,TRBJ1-2,CASSLTDRDYGYTF
TRBV7-7,TRBJ2-3,CASSQGLSTDTQYF
TRBV2,TRBJ2-3,CASSVLMDTQYF
TRBV5-6,TRBJ1-6,CASSYNTGTSPLHF
TRBV6-6,TRBJ1-1,CASSYSLQGNTEAFF
TRBV5-4,TRBJ1-2,CASFPTAGGPYGYTF
TRBV30,TRBJ1-1,CAWSVLSNTEAFF
TRBV11-2,TRBJ1-4,CASSLGDRNEKLFF
TRBV19,TRBJ2-3,CASSIERGKGTDTQYF
TRBV29-1,TRBJ1-4,CSVEFWGQSEKLFF
TRBV6-1,TRBJ1-4,CASSEEVVGGRGGKLFF
TRBV5-1,TRBJ1-4,CASSSGGTGGGEKLFF
TRBV7-9,TRBJ2-2,CASSRQDSTGELFF
TRBV2,TRBJ1-5,CASSELAGDQPQHF
TRBV6-6,TRBJ2-7,CASQRDYSYEQYF
TRBV7-2,TRBJ1-6,CASSLAGQGISPLHF
TRBV15,TRBJ2-7,CATSRDRGARAYEQYF
TRBV4-1,TRBJ2-4,CASSQGNGGGNIQYF